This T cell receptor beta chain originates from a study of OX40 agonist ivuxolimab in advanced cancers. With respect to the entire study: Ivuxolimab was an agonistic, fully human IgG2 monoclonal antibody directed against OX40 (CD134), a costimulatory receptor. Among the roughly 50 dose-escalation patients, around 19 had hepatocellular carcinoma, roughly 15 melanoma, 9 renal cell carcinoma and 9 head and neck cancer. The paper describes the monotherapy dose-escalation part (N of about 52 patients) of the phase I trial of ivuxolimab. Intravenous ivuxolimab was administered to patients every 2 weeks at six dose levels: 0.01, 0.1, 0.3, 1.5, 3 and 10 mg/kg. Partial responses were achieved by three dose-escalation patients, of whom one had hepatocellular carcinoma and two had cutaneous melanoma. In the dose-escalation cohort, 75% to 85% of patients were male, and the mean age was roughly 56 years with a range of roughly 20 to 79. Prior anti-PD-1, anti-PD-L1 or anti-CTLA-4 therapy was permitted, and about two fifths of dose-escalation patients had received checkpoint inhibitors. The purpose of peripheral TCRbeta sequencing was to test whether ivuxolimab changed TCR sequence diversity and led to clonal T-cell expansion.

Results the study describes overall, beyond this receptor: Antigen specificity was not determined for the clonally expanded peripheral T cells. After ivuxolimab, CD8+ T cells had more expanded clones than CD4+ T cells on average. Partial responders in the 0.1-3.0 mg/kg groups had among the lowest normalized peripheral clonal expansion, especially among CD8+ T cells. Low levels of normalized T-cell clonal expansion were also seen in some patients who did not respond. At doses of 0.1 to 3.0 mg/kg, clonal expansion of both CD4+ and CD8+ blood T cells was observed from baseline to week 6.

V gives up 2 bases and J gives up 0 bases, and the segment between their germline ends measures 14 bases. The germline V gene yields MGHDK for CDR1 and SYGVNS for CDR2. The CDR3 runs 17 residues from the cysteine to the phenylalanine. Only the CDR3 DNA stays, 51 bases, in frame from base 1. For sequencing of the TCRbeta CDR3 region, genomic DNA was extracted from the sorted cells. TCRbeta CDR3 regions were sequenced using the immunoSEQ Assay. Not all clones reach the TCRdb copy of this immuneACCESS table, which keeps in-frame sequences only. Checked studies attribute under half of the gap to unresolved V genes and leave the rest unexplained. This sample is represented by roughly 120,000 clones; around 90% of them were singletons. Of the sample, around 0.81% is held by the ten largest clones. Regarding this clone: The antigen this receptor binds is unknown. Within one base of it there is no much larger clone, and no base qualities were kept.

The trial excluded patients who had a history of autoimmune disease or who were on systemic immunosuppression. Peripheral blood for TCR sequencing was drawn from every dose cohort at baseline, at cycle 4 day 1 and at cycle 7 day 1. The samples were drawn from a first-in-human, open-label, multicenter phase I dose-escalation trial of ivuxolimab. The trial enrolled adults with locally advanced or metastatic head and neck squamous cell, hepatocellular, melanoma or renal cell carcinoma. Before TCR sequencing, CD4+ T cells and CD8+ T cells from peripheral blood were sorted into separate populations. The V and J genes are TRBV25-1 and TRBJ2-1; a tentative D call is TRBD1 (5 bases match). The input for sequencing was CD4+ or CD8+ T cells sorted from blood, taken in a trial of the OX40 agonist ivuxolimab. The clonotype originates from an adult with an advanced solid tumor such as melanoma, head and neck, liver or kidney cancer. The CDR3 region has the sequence CASSEGASLGSYNEQFF. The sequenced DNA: TGTGCCAGCAGTGAAGGGGCCAGTCTAGGCTCCTACAATGAGCAGTTCTTC.